The 9 T cell receptor beta chains below were found in one sample sequenced in a study of metastatic and nonmetastatic thyroid tumors. TCRdb re-processed the PCR reads through MiXCR. In the table there are tens of thousands of clones, roughly 20% of which are singletons. Ahead of thyroid surgery, no patient had received treatment of any kind. Sequencing input: blood. These receptors were taken from a female donor with papillary thyroid cancer or a benign thyroid nodule (not recorded which). Some clones in this sample may be carry-over from other donors' samples.

This clone has just one count. The junction departs from the called germline gene at one end, perhaps through a read error. The chain employs TRBV11-2 and TRBJ1-2; the D gene is possibly TRBD1 (5 bases). This CDR3 spans 13 amino acids. Germline assignment: CDR1 SGHAT and CDR2 FQNNGV. The CDR3 DNA follows: TGTGCCAGCAGCTTAGGAGGGGTCTATGGCTACCCCTTC. It codes for CASSLGGVYGYPF.

This clone was counted at least ten times. CDR3 sequence (DNA): TGCAGCGTTGGACAGGGGTGGTTCTTC. Its translation is CSVGQGWFF. The chain joins TRBV29-1 to TRBJ2-1; TRBD1 agrees at 8 bases. CDR3 length: 9 amino acids. The germline V gene encodes CDR1 SQVTM and CDR2 ANQGSEA. The ends lost 4 bases at V and 15 bases at J; junction bases unmatched: 2.

The sample holds many counts of this clone. This chain links TRBV15 with TRBJ2-7; 9 bases fit TRBD1. J gave up 4 bases and V 8 bases, and 6 bases lay outside the gene matches. Germline loops: CDR1 LNHNV, CDR2 YYDKDF (reference sequence). The CDR3 sequence is 13 residues long. In DNA form, the CDR3 reads TGTGCCACCGGGGACAGGGTAACGTACGAGCAGTACTTC. This sequence encodes CATGDRVTYEQYF.

This clone was detected many times. The chain combines TRBV28 with TRBJ2-7; TRBD2 might be the D (5 bases). This CDR3 comprises 14 residues. Germline values: CDR1 MDHEN, CDR2 SYDVKM. V was cut by 3 bases and J by 4 bases, with 13 bases left in between. The CDR3 loop is CASSLDRRTYEQYF. For the CDR3, the DNA is TGTGCCAGCAGTTTGGATCGTCGGACTTACGAGCAGTACTTC.

This clone has a count of ten or more. The chain has TRBV5-1 and TRBJ2-1, with 9 bases identical to TRBD2. The CDR3 is made up of 15 amino acids. The germline CDR1 and CDR2 sequences are SGHRS and YFSETQ. The junction had 5 bases not matched to a gene; V was cut back by 0 bases and J by 7 bases. The CDR3 sequence is CASSLAYLAGNEQFF. Written as DNA, the CDR3 is TGCGCCAGCAGCTTGGCCTATCTAGCGGGGAATGAGCAGTTCTTC. Full variable domain (rest looked up from reference TRBV5-1 and TRBJ2-1): KAGVTQTPRYLIKTRGQQVTLSCSPISGHRSVSWYQQTPGQGLQFLFEYFSETQRNKGNFPGRFSGRQFSNSRSEMNVSTLELGDSALYLCASSLAYLAGNEQFFGPGTRLTVL.

The sample holds many counts of this clone. The J gene is TRBJ2-7, the V gene TRBV19; D is possibly TRBD1 (6 bases). Per the germline V gene, CDR1 is LNHDA and CDR2 is SQIVND (reference sequence). This CDR3 has 12 amino acids. The V end lost 6 bases, the J end lost 4 bases, and 10 bases lay between the germline ends. The CDR3 loop reads CASSKQGYEQYF. The CDR3 coding sequence is TGTGCCAGTAGCAAACAGGGATACGAGCAGTACTTC.

This clone was seen many times. As DNA, the CDR3 is TGTGCCATCAAGGGGTCTGGGGCCAACGTCCTGACTTTC. Translated: CAIKGSGANVLTF. This chain uses TRBV27 with TRBJ2-6; weak D call: TRBD1 (5 bases). The CDR3 is 13 amino acids. V was trimmed by 10 bases and J by 1 base, leaving 8 bases between them. CDR1 is MNHEY, CDR2 SMNVEV, per germline (reference sequence).

This clone was seen many times. The CDR3 reads CASSPAGRIYNEQFF. Here the CDR3 DNA reads TGTGCCAGCAGTCCGGCAGGGAGGATATACAATGAGCAGTTCTTC. The chain joins TRBV28 to TRBJ2-1; D is perhaps TRBD2 (6 bases). The CDR3 length is 15 residues. Germline lookup yields CDR1 MDHEN and CDR2 SYDVKM. V was shortened by 5 bases and J by 4 bases, with 15 bases between the two germline ends.

The chain is built from TRBV5-1 and TRBJ1-2; 7 bases are shared with TRBD1. V shed 4 bases and J 2 bases; nucleotides not matched to a gene: 8. The CDR3 extends over 15 amino acids. From germline, CDR1 is SGHRS and CDR2 YFSETQ. The CDR3 sequence: CASSEVTGSNYGYTF. The CDR3 nucleotides are TGCGCCAGCAGCGAGGTGACAGGGTCCAACTATGGCTACACCTTC. Full variable domain (remainder filled in from reference TRBV5-1 and TRBJ1-2): KAGVTQTPRYLIKTRGQQVTLSCSPISGHRSVSWYQQTPGQGLQFLFEYFSETQRNKGNFPGRFSGRQFSNSRSEMNVSTLELGDSALYLCASSEVTGSNYGYTFGSGTRLTVV.